Below, 5 T cell receptor beta chains from the same sample are listed, as sequenced in a study of cytomegalovirus exposure and HLA in healthy donors. PCR was performed using 60 Vbeta and 13 Jbeta primers. Clones were read by immunoSEQ multiplex PCR, and TCRdb kept only the in-frame ones, dropping some. The sample shows about 67,000 clones, around 80% of them seen only once. The sample was PBMCs. The receptors were sampled from a man aged 40-49 years in good health and CMV-seronegative.

The chain combines TRBV6-4 with TRBJ2-7, with 11 positions matching TRBD2. This CDR3 has 15 residues. CDR1 is MRHNA and CDR2 is SNTAGT in the germline V gene. With V trimmed by 7 bases and J by 4 bases, 9 bases remained unmatched. CDR3 bases: TGTGCCAGCACCGCGAGTAGGACTAGCGGGTACGAGCAGTACTTC. Translating it yields CASTASRTSGYEQYF.

This clone has only one observation. The rearrangement joins TRBV19 to TRBJ2-6, with 9 bases fitting TRBD1. After removal of 7 bases from V and 0 bases from J, the junction contained 1 base not matched to a gene. CDR1 LNHDA and CDR2 SQIVND come from the germline V gene (reference sequence). The CDR3 totals 15 residues. The DNA of the CDR3 is TGTGCCAGTACGACAGGGGGCTCTGGGGCCAACGTCCTGACTTTC. Translation: CASTTGGSGANVLTF.

This clone is a singleton in its sample. The CDR3 DNA follows: TGTGCCAGCAGCTCCCCGGGCAATCAGCCCCAGCATTTT. Translating it yields CASSSPGNQPQHF. J is TRBJ1-5 and V is TRBV7-2; D is unclear. Germline CDR1 and CDR2: SGHTA and FQGNSA. Trimming pared 4 bases from V and 2 bases from J, leaving 6 bases between. The length of the CDR3 is 13 residues.

The chain employs TRBV18 and TRBJ2-1; 9 bases match TRBD2. The CDR3 is 15 residues long. Trimming removed 3 bases from V and 5 bases from J; junction bases left unmatched: 5. The germline CDR1 and CDR2 sequences are KGHSH and LQKENI. In DNA, the CDR3 is TGTGCCAGCTCACCCCGACTAGCGGATAACAATGAGCAGTTCTTC. This codes for CASSPRLADNNEQFF.

With regard to this clone: One junction end does not reproduce the germline sequence, and a read error may be involved. This chain uses TRBV7-9 with TRBJ1-5; D is possibly TRBD1 (5 bases). The germline V gene encodes CDR1 SEHNR and CDR2 FQNEAQ (reference sequence). This CDR3 comprises 15 residues. The CDR3 DNA sequence: TGTTCCAGCAGCCGGGGGGTGGGGTCACAGGAGCCCCAGCATTTT. Its translation: CSSSRGVGSQEPQHF.